Below are 10 T cell receptor beta chains sequenced from a single sample in a study of a mutant IDH1 vaccine in newly diagnosed glioma. Only in-frame clones appear in the TCRdb table, and some are missing; sequencing was by immunoSEQ multiplex PCR. The sample consists of about 54,000 clones, around 85% of them appearing once. No cognate antigen is known for these TCRs. Time point in this sample: week 35, safety follow-up. The investigators gave 300 ug of mutant IDH1 20-mer peptide in each vaccine dose, together with topical imiquimod. The sequencing used PBMCs, collected from a glioma patient whose treatment included an IDH1 peptide vaccine. The receptor source for this set is a man aged 40-55 years with glioma.

V usage is TRBV14 and J usage is TRBJ1-6; TRBD1 is a possible D gene (5 bases). CDR1 and CDR2 from the germline V gene are SGHDN and FVKESK. The CDR3 extends over 16 amino acids. Trimming pared 4 bases from V and 8 bases from J, leaving 18 bases between. The DNA for the CDR3 is TGTGCCAGCAGCCCAGTCGTCGGGACCGCTTATTCACCCCTCCACTTT. It encodes CASSPVVGTAYSPLHF.

This clone was detected only once. V gene TRBV29-1 combines with J gene TRBJ2-7; D remains unclear. V was pared by 5 bases and J by 2 bases, with 10 bases between. The CDR3 length is 12 residues. CDR1 and CDR2 from the germline V gene are SQVTM and ANQGSEA. The chain's CDR3 is CSVMPEPYEQYF. The CDR3 DNA follows: TGCAGCGTTATGCCGGAGCCCTACGAGCAGTACTTC.

The CDR3, as DNA: TGTGCCAGCAGCCCGGGACAGGGACTTAACTATGGCTACACCTTC. Its protein is CASSPGQGLNYGYTF. This chain joins TRBV5-6 and TRBJ1-2; 9 bases line up with TRBD1. J was trimmed by 1 base and V by 4 bases; bases with no gene match: 5. CDR1 is SGHDT, CDR2 YYEEEE, per germline. The CDR3 consists of 15 residues. The entire variable domain, with the rest obtained from reference TRBV5-6 and TRBJ1-2, is as follows: DAGVTQSPTHLIKTRGQQVTLRCSPKSGHDTVSWYQQALGQGPQFIFQYYEEEERQRGNFPDRFSGHQFPNYSSELNVNALLLGDSALYLCASSPGQGLNYGYTFGSGTRLTVV.

This sequence joins TRBV7-9 and TRBJ2-7; D may be TRBD2 (6 bases). CDR3 length equals 15 residues. Trimming cost V 5 bases and J 3 bases, with 17 bases left between them. Germline values: CDR1 SEHNR, CDR2 FQNEAQ (reference sequence). The CDR3 loop reads CASSLTELGGYEQYF. In DNA, the CDR3 is TGTGCCAGCAGCCTAACGGAGTTGGGGGGCTACGAGCAGTACTTC.

This chain links TRBV25-1 with TRBJ2-7; 9 nucleotides align to TRBD2. Germline assignment: CDR1 MGHDK and CDR2 SYGVNS. The CDR3 spans 15 residues. Trimming took 3 bases from V and 3 from J; bases not matched to a gene: 6. As DNA, the CDR3 is TGTGCCAGCAGTGATCCTAGCGGGACGCTCTACGAGCAGTACTTC. Encoded protein: CASSDPSGTLYEQYF.

Of note for this clone: The junction departs from the called germline gene at one end, perhaps through a read error. This chain's CDR3 is CASRFGGEPETQYF. Written as DNA, the CDR3 is TGTGCCAGCCGCTTCGGCGGGGAGCCAGAGACCCAGTACTTC. This chain links TRBV5-6 with TRBJ2-5; D is possibly TRBD2 (6 bases). This CDR3 spans 14 amino acids. Per germline, CDR1 SGHDT and CDR2 YYEEEE. Full variable domain (missing parts from reference TRBV5-6 and TRBJ2-5): DAGVTQSPTHLIKTRGQQVTLRCSPKSGHDTVSWYQQALGQGPQFIFQYYEEEERQRGNFPDRFSGHQFPNYSSELNVNALLLGDSALYLCASRFGGEPETQYFGPGTRLLVL.

This clone was recorded only once. The chain recombines TRBV7-2 with TRBJ2-1; TRBD1 matches 10 bases. Germline values: CDR1 SGHTA, CDR2 FQGNSA. J lost 9 bases, V lost 5 bases, and 7 bases had no gene match. The CDR3 has 14 residues. The CDR3 DNA is TGTGCCAGCAGCGCTGACAGGGGGCGGGGTGAGCAGTTCTTC. The encoded protein is CASSADRGRGEQFF.

The chain employs TRBV4-3 and TRBJ2-7; D gene unclear. V lost 1 base to trimming and J lost 4 bases, with 17 bases between them. Germline V gives CDR1 LGHNA, CDR2 YSLEER. The CDR3 consists of 16 residues. This chain's CDR3 is CASSQGGRFSPYEQYF. The CDR3, as DNA: TGCGCCAGCAGCCAAGGCGGACGCTTCTCCCCTTACGAGCAGTACTTC.

The rearrangement uses TRBV27 and TRBJ2-5; perhaps TRBD2 as D (7 bases). The CDR3 consists of 16 residues. Germline V gene lookup returns CDR1 MNHEY and CDR2 SMNVEV (reference sequence). V was clipped by 2 bases and J by 5 bases, with 18 bases between them. As DNA, the CDR3 is TGTGCCAGCAGTTTAATGAGGGGGACTACTCGGGAGACCCAGTACTTC. It yields the protein CASSLMRGTTRETQYF.

The gene calls are TRBV25-1 and TRBJ2-5; TRBD2 agrees at 8 bases. The germline CDR1 and CDR2 sequences are MGHDK and SYGVNS. CDR3 size: 15 residues. After removal of 4 bases from V and 4 bases from J, the junction contained 8 bases not matched to a gene. Written as DNA, the CDR3 is TGTGCCAGCAGTGTGAGTAGCGGGATACGAGAGACCCAGTACTTC. Translating it yields CASSVSSGIRETQYF.